The 2 T cell receptor beta chains given below trace back to one sample, sequenced in a study of shared clonotypes between healthy human individuals. Clones were read by immunoSEQ multiplex PCR, and TCRdb kept only the in-frame ones, dropping some. This table has roughly 2.6 million clones, about 92% appearing once. Sample: naive CD4+ T cells sorted from blood. Subset here: CD45RA+ positively selected. The receptors shown here come from a man younger than 35 in good health.

The gene calls are TRBV10-1 and TRBJ2-7, with a weak D call TRBD1 (6 bases). Between the trimmed V and J ends, which lost 0 bases and 5 bases, there was a span of 11 bases. The CDR3 is 14 residues long. Germline lookup yields CDR1 WNHNN and CDR2 SYGVQD (reference sequence). Written as DNA, the CDR3 is TGCGCCAGCAGTGAGTCAACAAACAGGGACGAGCAGTACTTC. It codes for CASSESTNRDEQYF.

V and J are TRBV28 and TRBJ2-7, with D possibly matching TRBD1 (5 bases). Germline CDR1 is MDHEN and CDR2 is SYDVKM. The length of the CDR3 is 15 residues. Trimming stripped 5 bases from V and 1 base from J, with 15 bases between. The CDR3 DNA reads TGTGCCAGCAGTACCGCCTCAACAGGTTCCTACGAGCAGTACTTC. It specifies CASSTASTGSYEQYF.